This passage covers 17 T cell receptor beta chains from one sample sequenced in a study of cytomegalovirus exposure and HLA in healthy donors. The PCR employed 60 Vbeta primers together with 13 Jbeta primers. Generated by immunoSEQ multiplex PCR, the TCRdb table keeps only in-frame clones and is missing some. The sample yields fewer than 200,000 clones, nearly 80% seen once. The sequencing input was PBMCs. Receptor source: a man younger than 30 in good health and CMV-seropositive.

The J gene is TRBJ2-5, the V gene TRBV6-5, with D possibly matching TRBD2 (6 bases). Trimming removed 3 bases at V and 11 bases at J, with 16 bases between. CDR3 length: 13 amino acids. In germline, CDR1 is MNHEY, CDR2 SVGAGI. This chain's CDR3 is CASSYRRDGEQYF. CDR3 DNA sequence: TGTGCCAGCAGTTATCGGAGGGATGGGGAGCAGTACTTC.

The chain is built from TRBV29-1 and TRBJ1-1; D perhaps matches TRBD1 (6 bases). The V end lost 7 bases, the J end lost 11 bases, and 23 bases lay between the germline ends. The CDR3 is made up of 13 amino acids. Per the germline V gene, CDR1 is SQVTM and CDR2 is ANQGSEA. CDR3 DNA sequence: TGCAGCGCGCGACACATTTCAGGGGTGGGGGCTTTCTTT. This gives the protein CSARHISGVGAFF. The full variable domain, rest sourced from reference TRBV29-1 and TRBJ1-1, is SAVISQKPSRDICQRGTSLTIQCQVDSQVTMMFWYRQQPGQSLTLIATANQGSEATYESGFVIDKFPISRPNLTFSTLTVSNMSPEDSSIYLCSARHISGVGAFFGQGTRLTVV.

The chain carries TRBV27 and TRBJ2-5; tentative D call: TRBD2 (6 bases). Germline V gives CDR1 MNHEY, CDR2 SMNVEV (reference sequence). This CDR3 has 15 residues. V was clipped by 5 bases and J by 1 base, with 14 bases between them. CDR3 nucleotides: TGTGCCAGCAGTCCCAGGGCGGGACTCCAAGAGACCCAGTACTTC. Translation: CASSPRAGLQETQYF.

This chain links TRBV4-1 with TRBJ2-7; 8 bases match TRBD1. Germline V gene data show CDR1 as MGHRA and CDR2 as YSYEKL. The trim removed 0 bases at V and 2 bases at J, leaving 3 bases unmatched. This CDR3 is built from 15 residues. The CDR3: CASSQEDRVTYEQYF. CDR3 coding DNA: TGCGCCAGCAGCCAAGAGGACAGGGTGACCTACGAGCAGTACTTC.

The chain carries TRBV6-1 and TRBJ1-6; no clear D. Germline V gene sequence: CDR1 MNHNS, CDR2 SASEGT. V dropped 7 bases and J dropped 7 bases, with 17 bases sitting between them. This CDR3 spans 15 amino acids. The CDR3 region is CASITTPSGNSPLHF. The CDR3 DNA follows: TGTGCCAGCATTACGACCCCGTCGGGGAATTCACCCCTCCACTTT.

This clone was counted a few times. The V call is TRBV7-9, the J call TRBJ2-3, with D possibly TRBD2 on 6 matching bases. Trimming took 1 base from V and 0 from J, leaving 11 bases between them. CDR1 and CDR2 (germline): SEHNR, FQNEAQ (reference sequence). CDR3 length: 16 residues. CDR3 region: CASSLGGRGSTDTQYF. Here the CDR3 DNA reads TGTGCCAGCAGCTTAGGGGGCCGGGGGAGCACAGATACGCAGTATTTT.

The V and J genes are TRBV5-1 and TRBJ1-2, with D possibly being TRBD1 (5 bases). Looked up from germline, CDR1 is SGHRS and CDR2 is YFSETQ. Between the trimmed V and J ends, which lost 0 bases and 3 bases, there was a span of 12 bases. This CDR3 contains 15 residues. The CDR3 region has the DNA TGCGCCAGCAGCTTGGATTGGGGGGGTGACTATGGCTACACCTTC. This sequence encodes CASSLDWGGDYGYTF.

Here the CDR3 DNA reads TGTGCCAGCAGCTTGGGAAGGGGAAAAGGTAACCACCGCTACGAGCAGTACTTC. It yields the protein CASSLGRGKGNHRYEQYF. The chain is built from TRBV5-8 and TRBJ2-7; possibly TRBD1 for D (5 bases). This CDR3 has 18 residues. V was shortened by 0 bases and J by 3 bases, with 22 bases between the two germline ends. Germline values: CDR1 SGHTS, CDR2 YDEGEE. The whole variable domain, filled in from reference TRBV5-8 and TRBJ2-7, reads EAGVTQSPTHLIKTRGQQATLRCSPISGHTSVYWYQQALGLGLQFLLWYDEGEERNRGNFPPRFSGRQFPNYSSELNVNALELEDSALYLCASSLGRGKGNHRYEQYFGPGTRLTVT.

The V and J genes are TRBV27 and TRBJ2-7; D might be TRBD2 (6 bases). This CDR3 is built from 15 residues. Trimming pared 1 base from V and 3 bases from J, leaving 13 bases between. CDR1 is MNHEY and CDR2 is SMNVEV in the germline V gene (reference sequence). The CDR3 reads CASSLFRDWRYEQYF. The CDR3 nucleotides are TGTGCCAGCAGTTTATTTAGGGACTGGCGCTACGAGCAGTACTTC.

The chain combines TRBV27 with TRBJ2-3; 8 bases line up with TRBD1. The J segment lost 5 bases and the V segment lost 8 bases, leaving 9 bases of the junction unmatched. Germline V gene data show CDR1 as MNHEY and CDR2 as SMNVEV (reference sequence). CDR3 length: 14 amino acids. CDR3 sequence reads: CASQGQGAKDTQYF. CDR3 coding DNA: TGTGCCAGCCAAGGCCAGGGGGCGAAAGATACGCAGTATTTT.

V gene TRBV28 combines with J gene TRBJ2-7; D possibly corresponds to TRBD1 (5 bases). Germline assignment: CDR1 MDHEN and CDR2 SYDVKM. There are 15 residues in the CDR3. Trimming stripped 5 bases from V and 0 bases from J, with 14 bases between. The CDR3 bases are TGTGCCAGCAGTCCGGTCCGAGGACACTCCTACGAGCAGTACTTC. It codes for CASSPVRGHSYEQYF.

In this sample, this clone turned up a few times. This sequence joins TRBV30 and TRBJ2-7; D might be TRBD1 (7 bases). The CDR3 runs to 13 residues. The ends were cut back, 0 bases at V and 6 bases at J, with 12 bases in the middle. CDR1 and CDR2 from the germline V gene are GTSNPN and SVGIG (reference sequence). In nucleotides, the CDR3 is TGTGCCTGGAGTGTAACGGAGGGGGCCGAGCAGTACTTC. It is translated as CAWSVTEGAEQYF.

This chain uses TRBV6-5 with TRBJ1-2, with TRBD1 matching over 7 bases. The germline gives CDR1 MNHEY, CDR2 SVGAGI. This CDR3 is 13 amino acids long. V shed 2 bases and J 7 bases; nucleotides not matched to a gene: 4. The CDR3 region is CASSYRQGGGYTF. Here the CDR3 DNA reads TGTGCCAGCAGTTACCGCCAGGGGGGTGGCTACACCTTC.

The chain couples TRBV4-3 to TRBJ2-1; 7 bases fit TRBD2. The germline CDR1 and CDR2 sequences are LGHNA and YSLEER. The CDR3 has 16 residues. The J segment lost 2 bases and the V segment lost 0 bases, leaving 4 bases of the junction unmatched. The CDR3: CASSQDGGGTYNEQFF. In nucleotides, the CDR3 is TGCGCCAGCAGCCAAGATGGGGGGGGGACCTACAATGAGCAGTTCTTC.

V usage is TRBV6-1 and J usage is TRBJ1-1; D perhaps matches TRBD1 (5 bases). The germline V gene encodes CDR1 MNHNS and CDR2 SASEGT. Between the trimmed V and J ends, which lost 6 bases and 1 base, there was a span of 9 bases. The CDR3 is made up of 13 amino acids. In nucleotides, the CDR3 is TGTGCCAGCAGCCTAACAGGGAACACTGAAGCTTTCTTT. Translating gives CASSLTGNTEAFF.

V usage is TRBV4-1 and J usage is TRBJ2-1, with 7 nucleotides matching TRBD2. CDR1 is MGHRA and CDR2 is YSYEKL in the germline V gene. CDR3 length: 15 residues. Trimming took 4 bases from V and 7 from J; bases not matched to a gene: 10. This CDR3 reads CASSPLAGVTNEQFF. The CDR3 nucleotides read TGCGCCAGCAGCCCTCTCGCGGGAGTAACAAATGAGCAGTTCTTC.

V usage is TRBV27 and J usage is TRBJ2-2; weak D call: TRBD1 (6 bases). Per germline, CDR1 MNHEY and CDR2 SMNVEV (reference sequence). V lost 1 base to trimming and J lost 0 bases, with 9 bases between them. The CDR3 has 16 residues. The CDR3 nucleotides read TGTGCCAGCAGTTTATTGGACAGTACGAACACCGGGGAGCTGTTTTTT. Translating it yields CASSLLDSTNTGELFF.